This passage covers 26 T cell receptor beta chains from one sample sequenced in a study of shared clonotypes between healthy human individuals. Profiling relied on immunoSEQ multiplex PCR, and the TCRdb table lists in-frame clones only, not all of them. The data show about 2 million clones, roughly 94% seen once. In the naive CD8 group, cells lacked CD45RO and were positively selected for CCR7, so terminally differentiated effector memory CD45RA+ cells were left out. The sequenced material came from naive CD8+ T cells sorted from blood. These receptors all come from a man between 18 and 29 years old in good health.

CDR3 protein: CASSQGASTYEQYF. The CDR3, as DNA: TGTGCCAGCAGCCAAGGTGCTTCCACCTACGAGCAGTACTTC. This chain links TRBV4-2 with TRBJ2-7; D remains unclear. The ends were cut back, 1 base at V and 2 bases at J, with 9 bases in the middle. CDR1 is LGHNA, CDR2 YNFKEQ, per germline. The CDR3 is made up of 14 amino acids.

V is TRBV19 and J is TRBJ2-7, with D possibly being TRBD2 (5 bases). With 3 bases removed from V and 3 bases from J, the gap between germline ends came to 15 bases. This CDR3 spans 15 amino acids. In germline, CDR1 is LNHDA, CDR2 SQIVND (reference sequence). The chain's CDR3 is CASSMGGGGDYEQYF. The CDR3 nucleotides read TGTGCCAGTAGTATGGGCGGAGGAGGCGACTACGAGCAGTACTTC.

This clone has a handful of counts. In DNA, the CDR3 is TGTGCCAGCAGCTTATCGCCAGGGCTTGGAAACACCATATATTTT. It translates to CASSLSPGLGNTIYF. The chain recombines TRBV11-2 with TRBJ1-3; the D gene is possibly TRBD1 (5 bases). With 2 bases removed from V and 3 bases from J, the gap between germline ends came to 11 bases. This CDR3 spans 15 amino acids. Germline V lookup: CDR1 SGHAT, CDR2 FQNNGV.

The rearrangement links TRBV6-6 to TRBJ2-2, with D uncertain. The CDR3 contains 12 residues. CDR1 and CDR2 (germline): MNHNY, SVGAGI (reference sequence). Between the trimmed V and J ends, which lost 8 bases and 5 bases, there was a span of 9 bases. This CDR3 is CASGIVTGELFF. The CDR3 DNA follows: TGTGCCAGCGGCATAGTAACCGGGGAGCTGTTTTTT.

The chain has TRBV5-4 and TRBJ2-3, with 12 positions matching TRBD2. The germline gives CDR1 SGHNT, CDR2 YYREEE (reference sequence). V lost 4 bases, J lost 6 bases, and 9 bases stayed unmatched. The CDR3 runs 16 residues. The CDR3 protein is CASSPWTSGIADTQYF. The CDR3 nucleotides are TGTGCCAGCAGCCCCTGGACTAGCGGGATTGCGGATACGCAGTATTTT.

Points on this clone: The same CDR3 is also encoded by other DNA sequences in this sample. The V and J genes are TRBV5-6 and TRBJ2-7; no reliable D call. The V and J ends lost 0 bases and 7 bases respectively, with 5 bases between them. This CDR3 comprises 11 residues. CDR1 SGHDT and CDR2 YYEEEE come from the germline V gene. Written as DNA, the CDR3 is TGTGCCAGCAGCTTGGTAGAAGAGCAGTACTTC. Residues: CASSLVEEQYF.

V is TRBV12-5 and J is TRBJ1-1; D uncertain. This CDR3 has 12 residues. Per the germline V gene, CDR1 is LGHNT and CDR2 is FRNRAP. V was trimmed by 3 bases and J by 5 bases, leaving 7 bases between them. CDR3 loop: CASGFTGTEAFF. The DNA of the CDR3 is TGTGCTAGTGGTTTTACGGGTACTGAAGCTTTCTTT.

The chain recombines TRBV6-5 with TRBJ2-7; D possibly matches TRBD1 or TRBD2 (5 bases each). The CDR3 consists of 11 residues. Trimming cost V 8 bases and J 4 bases, with 9 bases left between them. Germline values: CDR1 MNHEY, CDR2 SVGAGI. The CDR3 is CASEWGYEQYF. CDR3 coding DNA: TGTGCCAGCGAGTGGGGGTACGAGCAGTACTTC.

V usage is TRBV18 and J usage is TRBJ2-3, with D possibly matching TRBD2 (6 bases). The CDR3 is made up of 16 amino acids. Per the germline V gene, CDR1 is KGHSH and CDR2 is LQKENI. V was trimmed by 2 bases and J by 4 bases, leaving 16 bases between them. CDR3 protein: CASSPSLAWRADTQYF. CDR3 sequence (DNA): TGTGCCAGCTCACCATCCCTAGCTTGGAGGGCAGATACGCAGTATTTT.

The chain couples TRBV5-8 to TRBJ1-5; a possible D gene is TRBD1 (5 bases). CDR1 and CDR2 from the germline V gene are SGHTS and YDEGEE. V lost 0 bases to trimming and J lost 3 bases, with 7 bases between them. CDR3 length equals 14 residues. The CDR3 region has the DNA TGTGCCAGCAGCTTGGTAGGGGTCAATCAGCCCCAGCATTTT. Protein: CASSLVGVNQPQHF.

The J gene is TRBJ2-7, the V gene TRBV4-3, with 7 bases identical to TRBD2. The germline V gene has CDR1 LGHNA and CDR2 YSLEER. V shed 0 bases and J 5 bases; nucleotides not matched to a gene: 7. The CDR3 is made up of 15 amino acids. The CDR3 here is CASSQDRGSPHEQYF. CDR3 sequence (DNA): TGCGCCAGCAGCCAAGACCGCGGGAGTCCGCACGAGCAGTACTTC.

This chain joins TRBV11-2 and TRBJ1-1; the match to TRBD1 covers 12 bases. J gave up 3 bases and V 0 bases, and 8 bases lay outside the gene matches. The V gene's germline CDR1 is SGHAT and CDR2 FQNNGV. The CDR3 has 18 residues. CDR3 amino acids: CASSLDHPGQGAHTEAFF. CDR3 bases: TGTGCCAGCAGCTTAGATCATCCGGGACAGGGGGCACACACTGAAGCTTTCTTT.

CDR3 region: CASSEDRRNEKLFF. The CDR3 nucleotides read TGTGCCAGTAGTGAGGACAGGCGGAATGAAAAACTGTTTTTT. The V and J genes are TRBV19 and TRBJ1-4, with 7 bases matching TRBD1. The CDR3 loop spans 14 amino acids. From germline, CDR1 is LNHDA and CDR2 SQIVND (reference sequence). J gave up 5 bases and V 5 bases, and 5 bases lay outside the gene matches.

V is TRBV19 and J is TRBJ2-1; tentatively, D is TRBD2 (6 bases). CDR3 length: 15 amino acids. Trimming cost V 0 bases and J 4 bases, with 10 bases left between them. Per germline, CDR1 LNHDA and CDR2 SQIVND (reference sequence). The CDR3 here is CASSIDAGIYNEQFF. The DNA of the CDR3 is TGTGCCAGTAGTATAGACGCGGGAATTTACAATGAGCAGTTCTTC.

This clone was counted a single time. This same CDR3 is encoded by further DNA sequences in the sample. The chain joins TRBV27 to TRBJ2-1, with D unclear. This CDR3 is 11 amino acids long. Germline CDR1 and CDR2: MNHEY and SMNVEV (reference sequence). The V end lost 8 bases, the J end lost 6 bases, and 8 bases lay between the germline ends. The CDR3 coding sequence is TGTGCCAGCCGAGCAGGCAATGAGCAGTTCTTC. As protein: CASRAGNEQFF.

V gene TRBV11-2 combines with J gene TRBJ1-4; no definite D call. Between the trimmed V and J ends, which lost 3 bases and 8 bases, there was a span of 10 bases. The germline V gene has CDR1 SGHAT and CDR2 FQNNGV. The CDR3 consists of 13 residues. The CDR3 region has the DNA TGTGCCAGCAGCTTTGAAGTGCAGGAAAAACTGTTTTTT. Protein product: CASSFEVQEKLFF.

The V and J genes are TRBV28 and TRBJ2-6; D not resolved. V lost 3 bases, J lost 1 base, and 13 bases lay in between. Germline V gene lookup returns CDR1 MDHEN and CDR2 SYDVKM. The CDR3 contains 17 residues. The CDR3 DNA reads TGTGCCAGCAGTTTTCAGGCAGAGAGGTCTGGGGCCAACGTCCTGACTTTC. This sequence encodes CASSFQAERSGANVLTF.

This chain connects TRBV7-9 to TRBJ2-1; D is undetermined. Germline CDR1 SEHNR, CDR2 FQNEAQ (reference sequence). With 5 bases removed from V and 7 bases from J, the gap between germline ends came to 12 bases. The CDR3 extends over 13 amino acids. DNA for the CDR3: TGTGCCAGCAGCGATTTACTTGTGAATGAGCAGTTCTTC. Protein sequence: CASSDLLVNEQFF.

This clone occurred once. The chain couples TRBV2 to TRBJ2-1, with 8 bases that match TRBD1. The CDR3 is 15 amino acids. J gave up 12 bases and V 4 bases, and 14 bases lay outside the gene matches. Germline loops: CDR1 SNHLY, CDR2 FYNNEI. As DNA, the CDR3 is TGTGCCAGCAGTGCCCAGGGACAGGCTAATGAGGGGCAGTTCTTC. Translation gives CASSAQGQANEGQFF.

This clone was detected once. The chain uses TRBV6-1 and TRBJ1-5; 8 nucleotides align to TRBD1. Germline V gives CDR1 MNHNS, CDR2 SASEGT. The CDR3 contains 13 residues. Germline trimming cut 6 bases from V and 11 bases from J; bases unmatched to any gene: 9. The CDR3 spells CASRGTGSSAQHF. CDR3 DNA sequence: TGTGCCAGCAGGGGGACAGGCAGCTCGGCCCAGCATTTT.

This clone has just one count. This chain connects TRBV2 to TRBJ2-1, with D possibly being TRBD1 or TRBD2 (5 bases each). Trimming took off 3 bases at V and 7 bases at J, with 16 bases between the two ends. CDR3 length equals 15 residues. The germline V gene encodes CDR1 SNHLY and CDR2 FYNNEI. CDR3 nucleotide sequence: TGTGCCAGCAGTGAGGGGCTAATGGAGGCGAATGAGCAGTTCTTC. Translated, it gives CASSEGLMEANEQFF.

A word on this clone: This specimen includes other DNA sequences encoding the same CDR3. The V gene is TRBV4-1, the J gene TRBJ2-5; tentatively, D is TRBD1 (5 bases). CDR1 and CDR2 from the germline V gene are MGHRA and YSYEKL. This CDR3 is built from 16 residues. Trimming left V 1 base short and J 0 bases short, with 12 bases between. CDR3 in DNA: TGCGCCAGCAGCCAAGTTCCAGGGTCTTACCAAGAGACCCAGTACTTC. Protein product: CASSQVPGSYQETQYF.

Worth noting for this clone: Other DNA sequences in the sample encode the same CDR3. This chain links TRBV27 with TRBJ2-2; D not resolved. There are 14 residues in the CDR3. Germline V gene sequence: CDR1 MNHEY, CDR2 SMNVEV (reference sequence). V was pared by 2 bases and J by 4 bases, with 8 bases between. CDR3 amino acids: CASSLRAGTGELFF. The CDR3 DNA reads TGTGCCAGCAGTTTACGGGCTGGCACCGGGGAGCTGTTTTTT.

The chain employs TRBV6-5 and TRBJ2-2; the D is unclear. Trimming removed 8 bases at V and 5 bases at J, with 6 bases between. CDR3 length: 11 amino acids. Per the germline V gene, CDR1 is MNHEY and CDR2 is SVGAGI. CDR3 nucleotide sequence: TGTGCCAGCCTGGGAACCGGGGAGCTGTTTTTT. This gives the protein CASLGTGELFF.

The chain couples TRBV30 to TRBJ2-2; maybe TRBD2 (6 bases). Trimming left V 3 bases short and J 3 bases short, with 14 bases between. The CDR3 covers 15 residues. From germline, CDR1 is GTSNPN and CDR2 SVGIG (reference sequence). Here the CDR3 DNA reads TGTGCCTGGAGGGCCGAGGGGAGGTACACCGGGGAGCTGTTTTTT. Translation gives CAWRAEGRYTGELFF.

This clone showed up just once. The chain carries TRBV28 and TRBJ1-5; no clear D gene. Germline assignment: CDR1 MDHEN and CDR2 SYDVKM. V was clipped by 5 bases and J by 0 bases, with 20 bases between them. The CDR3 is 18 amino acids. CDR3 in amino acids: CASSLDTRTEDSNQPQHF. CDR3 DNA sequence: TGTGCCAGCAGTCTCGATACGAGGACGGAAGATAGCAATCAGCCCCAGCATTTT.